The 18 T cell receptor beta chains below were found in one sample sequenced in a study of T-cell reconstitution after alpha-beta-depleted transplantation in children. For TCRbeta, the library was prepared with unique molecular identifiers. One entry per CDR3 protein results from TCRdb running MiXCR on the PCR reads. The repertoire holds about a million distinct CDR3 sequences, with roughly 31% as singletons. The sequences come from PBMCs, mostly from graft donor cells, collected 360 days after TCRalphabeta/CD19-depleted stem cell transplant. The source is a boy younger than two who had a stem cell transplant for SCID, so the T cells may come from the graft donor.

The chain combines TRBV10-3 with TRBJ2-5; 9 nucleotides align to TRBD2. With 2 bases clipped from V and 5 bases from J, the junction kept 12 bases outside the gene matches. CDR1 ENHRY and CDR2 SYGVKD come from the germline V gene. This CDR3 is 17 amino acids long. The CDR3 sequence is CAISETYISGGLETQYF. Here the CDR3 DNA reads TGTGCCATCAGTGAGACCTATATTAGCGGGGGCTTGGAGACCCAGTACTTC.

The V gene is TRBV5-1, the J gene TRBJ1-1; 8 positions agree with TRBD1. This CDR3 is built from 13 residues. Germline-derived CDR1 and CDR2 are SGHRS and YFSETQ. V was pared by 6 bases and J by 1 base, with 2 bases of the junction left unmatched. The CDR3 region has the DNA TGCGCCAGCAACGGACAGGGGAACACTGAAGCTTTCTTT. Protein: CASNGQGNTEAFF.

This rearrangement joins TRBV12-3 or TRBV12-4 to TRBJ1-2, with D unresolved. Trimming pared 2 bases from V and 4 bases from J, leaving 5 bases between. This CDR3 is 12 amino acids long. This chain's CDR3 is CASSLIGYGYTF. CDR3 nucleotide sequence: TGTGCCAGCAGTTTAATCGGCTATGGCTACACCTTC.

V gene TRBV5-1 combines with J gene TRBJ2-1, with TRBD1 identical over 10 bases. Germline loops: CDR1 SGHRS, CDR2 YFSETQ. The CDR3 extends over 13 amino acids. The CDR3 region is CSSTGTGAHEQFF. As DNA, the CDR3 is TGCTCATCGACCGGGACAGGGGCCCATGAGCAGTTCTTC. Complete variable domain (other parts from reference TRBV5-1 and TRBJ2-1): KAGVTQTPRYLIKTRGQQVTLSCSPISGHRSVSWYQQTPGQGLQFLFEYFSETQRNKGNFPGRFSGRQFSNSRSEMNVSTLELGDSALYLCSSTGTGAHEQFFGPGTRLTVL.

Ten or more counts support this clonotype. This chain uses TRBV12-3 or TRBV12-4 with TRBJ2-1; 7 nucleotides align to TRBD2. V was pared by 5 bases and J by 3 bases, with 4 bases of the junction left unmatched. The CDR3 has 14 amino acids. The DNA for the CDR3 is TGTGCCAGCAGTAGCGGGGTACTCTACAATGAGCAGTTCTTC. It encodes CASSSGVLYNEQFF.

The CDR3 DNA reads TGTGCCAGCTCTCTTCGGGTCTCCTTCACAGATACGCAGTATTTT. Translation: CASSLRVSFTDTQYF. The V and J genes are TRBV18 and TRBJ2-3; no reliable D call. The V gene lost 6 bases and the J gene lost 2 bases, with 15 bases spanning the gap. This CDR3 is built from 15 residues. CDR1 is KGHSH and CDR2 is LQKENI in the germline V gene.

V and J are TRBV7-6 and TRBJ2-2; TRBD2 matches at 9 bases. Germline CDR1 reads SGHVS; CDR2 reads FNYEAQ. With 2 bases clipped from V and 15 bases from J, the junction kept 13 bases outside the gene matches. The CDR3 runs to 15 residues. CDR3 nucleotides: TGTGCCAGCAGCTTATTGGCTAGCGGGGCCGAGAGGGTGTTTTTT. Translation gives CASSLLASGAERVFF.

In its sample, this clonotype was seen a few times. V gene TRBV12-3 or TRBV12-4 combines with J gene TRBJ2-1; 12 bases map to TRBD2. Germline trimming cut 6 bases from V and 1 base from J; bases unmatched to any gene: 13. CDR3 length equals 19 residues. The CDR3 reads CASSLRLAGAKGSYNEQFF. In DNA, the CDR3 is TGTGCCAGCAGCCTAAGACTAGCGGGGGCAAAGGGGTCCTACAATGAGCAGTTCTTC.

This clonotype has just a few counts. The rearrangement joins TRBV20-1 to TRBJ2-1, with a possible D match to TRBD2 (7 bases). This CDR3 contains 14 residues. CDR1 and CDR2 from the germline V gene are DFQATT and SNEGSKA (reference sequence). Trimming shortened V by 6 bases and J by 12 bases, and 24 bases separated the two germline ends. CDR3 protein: CSARSRGGQDAQFF. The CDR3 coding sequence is TGCAGTGCGAGGTCGCGCGGGGGCCAAGATGCGCAGTTCTTC.

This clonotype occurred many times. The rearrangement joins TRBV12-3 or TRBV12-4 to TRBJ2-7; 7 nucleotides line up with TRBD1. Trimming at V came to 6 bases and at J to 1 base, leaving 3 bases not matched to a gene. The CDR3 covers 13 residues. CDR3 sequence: CASSPTGSYEQYF. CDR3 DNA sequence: TGTGCCAGCAGCCCGACAGGGTCCTACGAGCAGTACTTC.

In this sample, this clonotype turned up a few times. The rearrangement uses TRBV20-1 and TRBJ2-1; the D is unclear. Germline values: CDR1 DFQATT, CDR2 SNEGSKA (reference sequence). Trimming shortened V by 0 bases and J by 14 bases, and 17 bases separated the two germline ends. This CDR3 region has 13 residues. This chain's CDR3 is CSARDHALSGEFF. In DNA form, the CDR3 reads TGCAGTGCTAGAGATCATGCGCTATCGGGCGAGTTCTTC.

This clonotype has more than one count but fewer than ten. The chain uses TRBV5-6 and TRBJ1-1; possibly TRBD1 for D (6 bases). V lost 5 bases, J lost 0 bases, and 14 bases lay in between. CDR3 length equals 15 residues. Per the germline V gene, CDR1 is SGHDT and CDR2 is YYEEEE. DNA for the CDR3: TGTGCCAGCAGGTCCGGTTGGGGGCTGAACACTGAAGCTTTCTTT. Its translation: CASRSGWGLNTEAFF.

The CDR3 coding sequence is TGTGCCTGGAGTGTACACAGGGACACAGATACGCAGTATTTT. Translated, it gives CAWSVHRDTDTQYF. The gene calls are TRBV30 and TRBJ2-3; D possibly corresponds to TRBD1 (6 bases). CDR3 length: 14 residues. V lost 0 bases, J lost 2 bases, and 9 bases lay in between. The germline gives CDR1 GTSNPN, CDR2 SVGIG (reference sequence).

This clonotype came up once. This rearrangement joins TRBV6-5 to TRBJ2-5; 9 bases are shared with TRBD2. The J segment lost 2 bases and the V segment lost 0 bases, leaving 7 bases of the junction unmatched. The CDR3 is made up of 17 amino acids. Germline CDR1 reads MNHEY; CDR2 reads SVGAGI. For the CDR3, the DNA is TGTGCCAGCAGTTACTCGATTATAGCGGGGGCGCAAGAGACCCAGTACTTC. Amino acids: CASSYSIIAGAQETQYF.

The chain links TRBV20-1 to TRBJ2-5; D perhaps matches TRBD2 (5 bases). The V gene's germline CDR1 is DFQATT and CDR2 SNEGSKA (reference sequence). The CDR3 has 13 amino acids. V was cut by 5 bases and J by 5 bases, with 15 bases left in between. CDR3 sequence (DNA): TGCAGTGCTCAGCCATCCAGAGGGGAGACCCAGTACTTC. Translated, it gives CSAQPSRGETQYF.

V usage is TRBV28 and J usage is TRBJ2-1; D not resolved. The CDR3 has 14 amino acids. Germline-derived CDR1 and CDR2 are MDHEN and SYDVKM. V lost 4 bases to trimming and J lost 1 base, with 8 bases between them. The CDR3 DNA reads TGTGCCAGCAGTTCCTCCGGGTCCTACAATGAGCAGTTCTTC. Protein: CASSSSGSYNEQFF. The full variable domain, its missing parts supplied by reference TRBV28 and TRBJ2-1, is DVKVTQSSRYLVKRTGEKVFLECVQDMDHENMFWYRQDPGLGLRLIYFSYDVKMKEKGDIPEGYSVSREKKERFSLILESASTNQTSMYLCASSSSGSYNEQFFGPGTRLTVL.

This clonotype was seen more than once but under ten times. The CDR3 here is CASSPPGTGFGNQPQHF. The CDR3 bases are TGTGCCAGCAGTCCGCCCGGGACAGGGTTTGGCAATCAGCCCCAGCATTTT. The chain links TRBV6-1 to TRBJ1-5, with TRBD1 identical over 9 bases. Per the germline V gene, CDR1 is MNHNS and CDR2 is SASEGT. There are 17 residues in the CDR3. With V trimmed by 5 bases and J by 2 bases, 10 bases remained unmatched.

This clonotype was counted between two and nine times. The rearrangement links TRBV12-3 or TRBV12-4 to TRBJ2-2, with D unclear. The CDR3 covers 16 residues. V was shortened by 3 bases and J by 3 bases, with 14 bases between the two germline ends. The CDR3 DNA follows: TGTGCCAGCAGTTTTTGGCCCCCGCCGGACACCGGGGAGCTGTTTTTT. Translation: CASSFWPPPDTGELFF.